This passage covers 19 T cell receptor beta chains from one sample sequenced in a study of T cells after yellow fever vaccination. In TCRdb, the 5' RACE reads were re-called with MiXCR into one record per CDR3 protein. The sample holds just over 250,000 distinct CDR3 sequences, 5.2% seen once. The sequencing used CD4+ T cells sorted from PBMCs, collected on the day of the yellow fever booster vaccination. These receptors were collected from a man aged 18 to 30 who received the YFV17D yellow fever vaccine.

The V and J genes are TRBV19 and TRBJ2-1; D is undetermined. The V and J ends lost 9 bases and 4 bases respectively, with 16 bases between them. The length of the CDR3 is 14 residues. Germline V CDR1 and CDR2: LNHDA, SQIVND (reference sequence). The CDR3 spells CASPFLDFYNEQFF. DNA for the CDR3: TGTGCCAGCCCTTTCCTCGACTTTTACAATGAGCAGTTCTTC.

The sample holds a few counts of this clonotype. The genes are TRBV7-2 and TRBJ1-1; TRBD1 matches 9 bases. The CDR3 totals 14 residues. The V and J ends lost 7 bases and 4 bases, in that order; junction bases with no gene match: 7. Germline V gene data show CDR1 as SGHTA and CDR2 as FQGNSA. In DNA form, the CDR3 reads TGTGCCAGCACCAGAAACAGGGGGCTCACTGAAGCTTTCTTT. It specifies CASTRNRGLTEAFF.

This clonotype has a handful of counts. The chain is built from TRBV5-6 and TRBJ2-3; D uncertain. The V and J ends lost 6 bases and 6 bases respectively, with 23 bases between them. Germline V CDR1 and CDR2: SGHDT, YYEEEE. This CDR3 contains 16 residues. CDR3: CASNTVEAYSRDTQYF. The CDR3 DNA follows: TGTGCCAGCAACACTGTCGAAGCGTACTCCCGGGATACGCAGTATTTT.

This chain uses TRBV19 with TRBJ1-2; D gene unclear. V gave up 10 bases and J gave up 4 bases, with 22 bases separating them. CDR1 LNHDA and CDR2 SQIVND come from the germline V gene (reference sequence). CDR3 length: 15 amino acids. CDR3 DNA sequence: TGTGCCACCCATGCCTCGGGCGCCCCTCTCTATGGCTACACCTTC. Amino acid sequence: CATHASGAPLYGYTF. Drawing the rest from reference TRBV19 and TRBJ1-2, the complete variable domain is DGGITQSPKYLFRKEGQNVTLSCEQNLNHDAMYWYRQDPGQGLRLIYYSQIVNDFQKGDIAEGYSVSREKKESFPLTVTSAQKNPTAFYLCATHASGAPLYGYTFGSGTRLTVV.

This clonotype was observed a handful of times. The rearrangement joins TRBV7-2 to TRBJ1-5; D call uncertain. V shed 5 bases and J shed 8 bases, with 10 bases lying between them. The CDR3 loop spans 12 amino acids. Germline V gene sequence: CDR1 SGHTA, CDR2 FQGNSA. CDR3 nucleotide sequence: TGTGCCAGCAGCCCTCCTCGCGAGCCCCAGCATTTT. Protein: CASSPPREPQHF.

This chain links TRBV7-2 with TRBJ1-5; unclear D gene. Germline loops: CDR1 SGHTA, CDR2 FQGNSA. The CDR3 runs to 13 residues. The V gene lost 5 bases and the J gene lost 7 bases, with 12 bases spanning the gap. The CDR3 DNA sequence: TGTGCCAGCAGCACCGAAGTTGAACAGCCCCAGCATTTT. This gives the protein CASSTEVEQPQHF. The full variable domain, its missing parts supplied by reference TRBV7-2 and TRBJ1-5, is GAGVSQSPSNKVTEKGKDVELRCDPISGHTALYWYRQSLGQGLEFLIYFQGNSAPDKSGLPSDRFSAERTGGSVSTLTIQRTQQEDSAVYLCASSTEVEQPQHFGDGTRLSIL.

This clonotype has a count of ten or more. V is TRBV7-2 and J is TRBJ2-7; D is uncertain. Germline CDR1 and CDR2: SGHTA and FQGNSA. V was cut by 5 bases and J by 3 bases, with 11 bases left in between. This CDR3 contains 13 residues. The CDR3 bases are TGTGCCAGCAGCCGCTTGAGAGACTACGAGCAGTACGTC. Translated, it gives CASSRLRDYEQYV.

In its sample, this clonotype was seen many times. The CDR3 nucleotides read TGTGCCAGCAGCTACGGAGTAGTAGCGCCACAAGAGACCCAGTACTTC. Residues: CASSYGVVAPQETQYF. This chain uses TRBV5-5 with TRBJ2-5; tentatively, D is TRBD2 (5 bases). V was pared by 3 bases and J by 2 bases, with 17 bases between. Germline CDR1 and CDR2: SGHKS and YYEKEE (reference sequence). The CDR3 is made up of 16 amino acids.

This chain joins TRBV2 and TRBJ1-3; D is unclear. The V and J ends lost 7 bases and 8 bases respectively, with 15 bases between them. Germline CDR1 is SNHLY and CDR2 is FYNNEI. This CDR3 comprises 13 residues. CDR3 in DNA: TGTGCCAGCAAGAGGCAGATCGGGGACACCATATATTTT. This gives the protein CASKRQIGDTIYF.

This clonotype was seen a handful of times. This chain uses TRBV21-1 with TRBJ2-2; the table's D gene call, TRBD1, was not cross checked with the DNA. TRBV21-1 is an annotated pseudogene. The CDR3 sequence is 16 residues long. The CDR3 sequence: CASSSSRGQDTGELFF. The DNA of the CDR3 is TGTGCCAGCAGCTCCTCGAGGGGGCAGGACACCGGGGAGCTGTTTTTT.

The V and J genes are TRBV20-1 and TRBJ2-1; 11 nucleotides align to TRBD2. Losses at the gene ends were 5 bases for V and 8 bases for J; bases not matched to a gene: 8. Germline V gene lookup returns CDR1 DFQATT and CDR2 SNEGSKA (reference sequence). The CDR3 is 14 residues long. In nucleotides, the CDR3 is TGCAGTGCTCGCACTAGCGGGGGTTCAGATGAGCAGTTCTTC. The encoded protein is CSARTSGGSDEQFF.

There are a few counts of this clonotype. V usage is TRBV6-2 or TRBV6-3 and J usage is TRBJ2-1, with 7 bases matching TRBD1. With V trimmed by 6 bases and J by 12 bases, 17 bases remained unmatched. The germline V gene encodes CDR1 MNHEY and CDR2 SVGEGT. The CDR3 consists of 15 residues. This CDR3 reads CASRGTGDNLMRQFF. CDR3 coding DNA: TGTGCCAGCAGAGGAACAGGGGACAACCTAATGAGGCAGTTCTTC.

The chain couples TRBV4-3 to TRBJ2-7; D tentatively reads TRBD1 or TRBD2 (7 bases each). In germline, CDR1 is LGHNA, CDR2 YSLEER. Trimming left V 1 base short and J 3 bases short, with 19 bases between. The CDR3 spans 17 residues. CDR3 protein: CASSQGAGGGPSYEQYF. CDR3 in DNA: TGCGCCAGCAGCCAAGGGGCAGGGGGGGGCCCTAGCTACGAGCAGTACTTC.

This clonotype was picked up many times. V usage is TRBV6-2 or TRBV6-3 and J usage is TRBJ1-2; no definite D call. This CDR3 has 12 amino acids. Germline V gene sequence: CDR1 MNHEY, CDR2 SVGEGT. V gave up 6 bases and J gave up 13 bases, with 18 bases separating them. Written as DNA, the CDR3 is TGTGCCAGCAGCCCCGTTGGTCTTCTTGGCACCTTC. Translated: CASSPVGLLGTF.

Ten or more counts support this clonotype. This chain joins TRBV4-1 and TRBJ1-2; the match to TRBD1 covers 9 bases. CDR1 is MGHRA, CDR2 YSYEKL, per germline. CDR3 length equals 15 residues. V trimming: 4 bases; J trimming: 8 bases; junction bases outside the gene matches: 11. CDR3 region: CASSRSGQGFRGYTF. The CDR3, as DNA: TGCGCCAGCAGCCGATCGGGACAGGGATTTCGGGGCTACACCTTC.

CDR3 protein: CASSRPLEGEETQYF. DNA of the CDR3: TGTGCCAGCAGCCGCCCCCTAGAGGGGGAAGAGACCCAGTACTTC. This chain links TRBV5-8 with TRBJ2-5, with D perhaps TRBD1 (6 bases). The CDR3 is 15 residues long. Trimming removed 4 bases at V and 3 bases at J, with 16 bases between. The V gene's germline CDR1 is SGHTS and CDR2 YDEGEE.

This clonotype was detected many times. This chain uses TRBV7-9 with TRBJ2-1; D is perhaps TRBD2 (6 bases). V lost 4 bases and J 2 bases, leaving 12 bases between the germline ends. This CDR3 spans 15 amino acids. Germline loops: CDR1 SEHNR, CDR2 FQNEAQ (reference sequence). The DNA of the CDR3 is TGTGCCAGCAGCTCTCGGGGGTCTACCTACAATGAGCAGTTCTTC. Amino acid sequence: CASSSRGSTYNEQFF.

This clonotype was found many times. J is TRBJ2-5 and V is TRBV4-1; D is uncertain. Trimming pared 1 base from V and 3 bases from J, leaving 18 bases between. Germline V gives CDR1 MGHRA, CDR2 YSYEKL. The CDR3 has 17 residues. The CDR3 sequence is CASSQGTVKGRKETQYF. The CDR3 DNA reads TGCGCCAGCAGCCAAGGAACGGTTAAGGGCAGAAAAGAGACCCAGTACTTC.

The rearrangement joins TRBV7-2 to TRBJ2-5, with D possibly matching TRBD1 (6 bases). Per germline, CDR1 SGHTA and CDR2 FQGNSA. The CDR3 extends over 14 amino acids. The V end lost 1 base, the J end lost 4 bases, and 10 bases lay between the germline ends. The CDR3 region is CASSLDYRAETQYF. Here the CDR3 DNA reads TGTGCCAGCAGCTTAGATTACAGGGCAGAGACCCAGTACTTC.